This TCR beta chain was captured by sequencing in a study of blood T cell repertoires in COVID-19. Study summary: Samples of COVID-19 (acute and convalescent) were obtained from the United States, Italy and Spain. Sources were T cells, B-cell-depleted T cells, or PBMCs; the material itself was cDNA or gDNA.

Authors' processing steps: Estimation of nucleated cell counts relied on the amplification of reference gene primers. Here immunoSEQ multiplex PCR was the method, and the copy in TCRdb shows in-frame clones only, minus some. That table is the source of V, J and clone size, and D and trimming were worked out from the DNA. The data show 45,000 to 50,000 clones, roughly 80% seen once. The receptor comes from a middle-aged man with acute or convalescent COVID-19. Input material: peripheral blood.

In nucleotides, the CDR3 is TGCGCCAGCAGTGGAGACAGACGAGGCACCATATATTTT. Its translation: CASSGDRRGTIYF. The rearrangement links TRBV10-1 to TRBJ1-3; D perhaps matches TRBD1 (5 bases). CDR3 size: 13 residues. V was pared by 4 bases and J by 9 bases, with 13 bases between. Germline loops: CDR1 WNHNN, CDR2 SYGVQD (reference sequence).